This is a list of T cell receptor beta chains from one sample in a study of blood T cell repertoires in COVID-19. The assay was immunoSEQ multiplex PCR, and TCRdb's table has in-frame clones only and misses some. There are roughly 300,000 clones in the sample; roughly 90% occur only once, and approximately 18% lies in the top ten. Sequencing was done on a sample of PBMCs or T cells enriched from blood (not recorded which). The receptors derive from a woman under 40 who had recovered from COVID-19. The CDR3 runs from the conserved cysteine through the conserved F or W. The D gene is left open where the match is weak. Clone size appears in some rows only: once, few, many, or a class for an expanded clone.

d_call: .; clone_size: .; j_call: TRBJ2-2; v_call: TRBV7-2; cdr3_aa: CASSLASGAGELFF; cdr3_nt: TGTGCCAGCAGCTTAGCATCAGGTGCCGGGGAGCTGTTTTTT
d_call: TRBD2; clone_size: .; j_call: TRBJ2-1; v_call: TRBV27; cdr3_aa: CASRASGYNEQFF; cdr3_nt: TGTGCCAGCAGGGCTAGCGGGTACAATGAGCAGTTCTTC
d_call: .; clone_size: .; j_call: TRBJ2-1; v_call: TRBV27; cdr3_aa: CASSQVSYNEQFF; cdr3_nt: TGTGCCAGCAGTCAGGTCTCCTACAATGAGCAGTTCTTC
d_call: .; clone_size: .; j_call: TRBJ2-5; v_call: TRBV7-7; cdr3_aa: CASSLGRGETQYF; cdr3_nt: TGTGCTAGCAGCTTAGGTCGGGGAGAGACCCAGTACTTC
d_call: TRBD1; clone_size: once; j_call: TRBJ1-1; v_call: TRBV27; cdr3_aa: CASSLTGAGGTEAFF; cdr3_nt: TGTGCCAGCAGTCTGACAGGGGCGGGTGGCACTGAAGCTTTCTTT
d_call: TRBD1; clone_size: .; j_call: TRBJ1-5; v_call: TRBV6-6; cdr3_aa: CASSTVATGADQPQHF; cdr3_nt: TGTGCCAGCAGCACGGTCGCTACAGGGGCGGATCAGCCCCAGCATTTT
d_call: TRBD1; clone_size: .; j_call: TRBJ2-3; v_call: TRBV9; cdr3_aa: CASSGDPRDRVSTDTQYF; cdr3_nt: TGTGCCAGCAGCGGAGACCCCCGGGACAGGGTGTCGACAGATACGCAGTATTTT
d_call: TRBD1; clone_size: .; j_call: TRBJ1-4; v_call: TRBV28; cdr3_aa: CASIQGNSLGEKLFF; cdr3_nt: TGTGCCAGTATACAGGGGAACTCTTTAGGTGAAAAACTGTTTTTT
d_call: TRBD2; clone_size: .; j_call: TRBJ2-7; v_call: TRBV9; cdr3_aa: CASSVDLAEMNEQYF; cdr3_nt: TGTGCCAGCAGCGTGGACCTAGCGGAGATGAACGAGCAGTACTTC
d_call: .; clone_size: .; j_call: TRBJ2-1; v_call: TRBV10-3; cdr3_aa: CAISGQGGGSYNEQFF; cdr3_nt: TGTGCCATCAGTGGGCAAGGTGGCGGGTCTTACAATGAGCAGTTCTTC
d_call: .; clone_size: .; j_call: TRBJ1-2; v_call: TRBV29-1; cdr3_aa: CSVASTVPNYGYTF; cdr3_nt: TGCAGCGTTGCCTCCACGGTTCCTAACTATGGCTACACCTTC
d_call: .; clone_size: .; j_call: TRBJ1-5; v_call: TRBV6-5; cdr3_aa: CAGSYSGGNNQPQHF; cdr3_nt: TGTGCCGGCAGTTACTCCGGGGGAAACAATCAGCCCCAGCATTTT
d_call: .; clone_size: .; j_call: TRBJ2-1; v_call: TRBV4-3; cdr3_aa: CASSQDGSGFRNEQFF; cdr3_nt: TGCGCCAGCAGCCAAGATGGGTCGGGGTTCAGAAATGAGCAGTTCTTC
d_call: .; clone_size: .; j_call: TRBJ2-1; v_call: TRBV19; cdr3_aa: CASRLDRGINEQFF; cdr3_nt: TGTGCCAGTAGGTTGGATCGGGGAATCAATGAGCAGTTCTTC
d_call: TRBD2; clone_size: once; j_call: TRBJ2-7; v_call: TRBV27; cdr3_aa: CASSFQLAIPYEQYF; cdr3_nt: TGTGCCAGCAGTTTTCAACTAGCGATTCCCTACGAGCAGTACTTC
d_call: TRBD2; clone_size: .; j_call: TRBJ2-2; v_call: TRBV28; cdr3_aa: CASSLLVAGEAGELFF; cdr3_nt: TGTGCCAGCAGTTTATTGGTAGCGGGAGAGGCCGGGGAGCTGTTTTTT
d_call: TRBD2; clone_size: .; j_call: TRBJ2-7; v_call: TRBV6-1; cdr3_aa: CASSEAASGGLSYEQYF; cdr3_nt: TGTGCCAGCAGTGAAGCGGCTAGCGGGGGGTTATCCTACGAGCAGTACTTC
d_call: .; clone_size: .; j_call: TRBJ2-7; v_call: TRBV11-2; cdr3_aa: CASSPRPTRLYEQYF; cdr3_nt: TGTGCCAGCAGCCCACGACCAACCAGGCTCTACGAGCAGTACTTC
d_call: .; clone_size: .; j_call: TRBJ1-1; v_call: TRBV5-6; cdr3_aa: CASSIGQYTEAFF; cdr3_nt: TGTGCCAGCAGCATCGGACAGTACACTGAAGCTTTCTTT
d_call: TRBD1; clone_size: .; j_call: TRBJ2-5; v_call: TRBV3-1/TRBV3-2; cdr3_aa: CASSQGFRDRGQETQYF; cdr3_nt: TGTGCCAGCAGCCAAGGATTTAGGGACAGGGGCCAAGAGACCCAGTACTTC
d_call: TRBD1; clone_size: once; j_call: TRBJ1-2; v_call: TRBV12-3/TRBV12-4; cdr3_aa: CASSARQGSYTF; cdr3_nt: TGTGCCAGCAGTGCACGACAGGGGAGCTACACCTTC
d_call: .; clone_size: .; j_call: TRBJ2-2; v_call: TRBV7-6; cdr3_aa: CASSLDENGGPNTGELFF; cdr3_nt: TGTGCCAGCAGCTTAGACGAAAACGGGGGGCCGAACACCGGGGAGCTGTTTTTT
d_call: .; clone_size: .; j_call: TRBJ2-2; v_call: TRBV6-1; cdr3_aa: CASSDRDRQGSRELFF; cdr3_nt: TGTGCCAGCAGTGACCGTGACCGTCAGGGGTCCAGGGAGCTGTTTTTT
d_call: TRBD2; clone_size: .; j_call: TRBJ2-7; v_call: TRBV9; cdr3_aa: CASSVGGSGEQYF; cdr3_nt: TGTGCCAGCAGCGTAGGCGGGAGTGGGGAGCAGTACTTC
d_call: TRBD2; clone_size: .; j_call: TRBJ2-5; v_call: TRBV7-2; cdr3_aa: CASSLGLAGWETQYF; cdr3_nt: TGTGCCAGCAGTCTCGGACTAGCGGGGTGGGAGACCCAGTACTTC
d_call: .; clone_size: .; j_call: TRBJ1-2; v_call: TRBV3-1/TRBV3-2; cdr3_aa: CASSQGRRGPYGYTF; cdr3_nt: TGTGCCAGCAGCCAAGGGAGGAGGGGTCCCTATGGCTACACCTTC
d_call: .; clone_size: .; j_call: TRBJ2-5; v_call: TRBV7-3; cdr3_aa: CASRRPLRATQYF; cdr3_nt: TGTGCCAGCAGGCGACCCCTGAGGGCGACCCAGTACTTC
d_call: .; clone_size: .; j_call: TRBJ1-2; v_call: TRBV6-5; cdr3_aa: CASRPGAYYGYTF; cdr3_nt: TGTGCCAGCAGGCCAGGGGCGTACTATGGCTACACCTTC
d_call: .; clone_size: .; j_call: TRBJ2-7; v_call: TRBV10-3; cdr3_aa: CAIRNDRDSPYEQYF; cdr3_nt: TGTGCCATCCGGAACGACCGGGACTCCCCCTACGAGCAGTACTTC
d_call: .; clone_size: .; j_call: TRBJ1-6; v_call: TRBV30; cdr3_aa: CAWNPGWGFSPLHF; cdr3_nt: TGTGCCTGGAACCCAGGGTGGGGATTTTCACCCCTCCACTTT
d_call: .; clone_size: once; j_call: TRBJ2-2; v_call: TRBV6-6; cdr3_aa: CASRDSTTGELFF; cdr3_nt: TGTGCCAGCCGGGATTCTACTACCGGGGAGCTGTTTTTT
d_call: TRBD1; clone_size: .; j_call: TRBJ2-7; v_call: TRBV4-3; cdr3_aa: CASSQETNRGYSYEQYF; cdr3_nt: TGCGCCAGCAGCCAAGAAACCAACAGGGGCTACTCCTACGAGCAGTACTTC
d_call: TRBD1; clone_size: .; j_call: TRBJ2-7; v_call: TRBV4-3; cdr3_aa: CASSQRTGREQYF; cdr3_nt: TGCGCCAGCAGCCAAAGGACAGGGAGGGAGCAGTACTTC
d_call: TRBD2; clone_size: .; j_call: TRBJ2-1; v_call: TRBV12-5; cdr3_aa: CASGFYRELGTSGSYNEQFF; cdr3_nt: TGTGCTAGTGGGTTCTACAGGGAGCTGGGGACTAGCGGGAGTTACAATGAGCAGTTCTTC
d_call: .; clone_size: .; j_call: TRBJ1-5; v_call: TRBV6-5; cdr3_aa: CASEKTGNQPQHF; cdr3_nt: TGTGCCAGTGAGAAGACAGGAAATCAGCCCCAGCATTTT
d_call: .; clone_size: .; j_call: TRBJ1-1; v_call: TRBV4-3; cdr3_aa: CASSQDWRTGNTEAFF; cdr3_nt: TGCGCCAGCAGCCAAGATTGGAGGACGGGGAACACTGAAGCTTTCTTT
d_call: .; clone_size: .; j_call: TRBJ2-2; v_call: TRBV12-5; cdr3_aa: CASAQGNTGELFF; cdr3_nt: TGTGCTAGTGCTCAGGGGAACACCGGGGAGCTGTTTTTT
d_call: .; clone_size: few; j_call: TRBJ2-3; v_call: TRBV19; cdr3_aa: CASSLGVRTDTQYF; cdr3_nt: TGTGCCAGTAGTCTAGGCGTCCGCACAGATACGCAGTATTTT
d_call: .; clone_size: .; j_call: TRBJ1-6; v_call: TRBV27; cdr3_aa: CASITISRDYGNSPLHF; cdr3_nt: TGTGCCAGCATTACTATTTCCCGGGACTACGGAAATTCACCCCTCCACTTT
d_call: TRBD1; clone_size: .; j_call: TRBJ1-1; v_call: TRBV20-1; cdr3_aa: CSASGGQGRLPEAFF; cdr3_nt: TGCAGTGCTAGTGGGGGACAGGGACGGTTGCCTGAAGCTTTCTTT
d_call: .; clone_size: .; j_call: TRBJ2-2; v_call: TRBV5-1; cdr3_aa: CASKRGSGTNTGELFF; cdr3_nt: TGCGCCAGCAAAAGGGGGTCAGGAACCAACACCGGGGAGCTGTTTTTT
d_call: .; clone_size: once; j_call: TRBJ2-5; v_call: TRBV28; cdr3_aa: CASSSAIQIQYF; cdr3_nt: TGTGCCAGCAGTTCAGCCATACAGATCCAGTACTTC
d_call: .; clone_size: .; j_call: TRBJ1-1; v_call: TRBV10-3; cdr3_aa: CAISPDPQQGQAFF; cdr3_nt: TGTGCCATCAGTCCCGACCCCCAACAGGGCCAAGCTTTCTTT
d_call: .; clone_size: .; j_call: TRBJ2-1; v_call: TRBV10-3; cdr3_aa: CAHQSPGAREQFF; cdr3_nt: TGTGCCCATCAGTCGCCGGGAGCGCGTGAGCAGTTCTTC
d_call: .; clone_size: .; j_call: TRBJ2-3; v_call: TRBV21-1; cdr3_aa: CASSKVPTGQGEDTQYF; cdr3_nt: TGTGCCAGCAGCAAAGTCCCGACGGGACAGGGGGAGGATACGCAGTATTTT
d_call: .; clone_size: .; j_call: TRBJ1-2; v_call: TRBV5-4; cdr3_aa: CASSLDRGGYTF; cdr3_nt: TGTGCCAGCAGCTTGGACCGAGGAGGCTACACCTTC
d_call: .; clone_size: .; j_call: TRBJ2-2; v_call: TRBV4-3; cdr3_aa: CASSQLIGTGELFF; cdr3_nt: TGCGCCAGCAGCCAGCTGATCGGCACCGGGGAGCTGTTTTTT